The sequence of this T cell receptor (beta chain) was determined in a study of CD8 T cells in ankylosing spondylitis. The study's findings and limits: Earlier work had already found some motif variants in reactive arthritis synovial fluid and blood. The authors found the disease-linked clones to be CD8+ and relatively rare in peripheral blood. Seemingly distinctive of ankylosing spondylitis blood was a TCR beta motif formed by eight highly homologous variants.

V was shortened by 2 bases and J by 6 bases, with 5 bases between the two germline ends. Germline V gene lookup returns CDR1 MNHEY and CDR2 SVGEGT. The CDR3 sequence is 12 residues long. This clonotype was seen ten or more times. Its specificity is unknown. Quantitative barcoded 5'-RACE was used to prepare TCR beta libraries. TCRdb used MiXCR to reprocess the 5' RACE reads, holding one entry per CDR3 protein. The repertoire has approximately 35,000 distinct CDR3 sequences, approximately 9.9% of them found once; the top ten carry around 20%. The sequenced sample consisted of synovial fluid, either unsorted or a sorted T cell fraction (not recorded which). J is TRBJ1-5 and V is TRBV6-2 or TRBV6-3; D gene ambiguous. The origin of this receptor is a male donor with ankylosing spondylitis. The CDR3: CASSYRVQPQHF. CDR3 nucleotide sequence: TGTGCCAGCAGTTACAGGGTTCAGCCCCAGCATTTT.